Listed below are T cell receptor beta chains from one sample, sequenced in a study of blood T cell repertoires in COVID-19. Using immunoSEQ multiplex PCR, the repertoire was profiled, and TCRdb retains in-frame clones only, with some absent. The table has approximately 300,000 clones, roughly 80% seen once. Sequencing input: peripheral blood. The origin of the receptors is a person aged 70 to 85 with COVID-19, enrolled during active disease. Each CDR3 is given with its conserved first and last residue. The D gene is left open where the match is weak. Only part of the rows carry a size: once, few, many, or a class if the clone is expanded.

abundance	d_gene	v_gene	j_gene	CDR3nt	CDR3aa
once	NA	TRBV9	TRBJ2-1	TGTGCCAGCAGCGTAGGCGGGGGCCTCAGGGATGAGCAGTTCTTC	CASSVGGGLRDEQFF
NA	NA	TRBV28	TRBJ1-6	TGTGCCAGCAGAAAAATCAAGAGTTCACCCCTCCACTTT	CASRKIKSSPLHF
once	TRBD1	TRBV9	TRBJ1-4	TGTGCCAGCAGCGAGGTGACAGGGGTACGGGAAAAACTGTTTTTT	CASSEVTGVREKLFF
NA	TRBD2	TRBV6-5	TRBJ2-7	TGTGCCGTAGGGCTAGCGGGTATCTCCTACGAGCAGTACTTC	CAVGLAGISYEQYF
once	TRBD2	TRBV5-6	TRBJ2-7	TGTGCCAGCAGCTTTACGGGAGGGGCCGAGCAGTACTTC	CASSFTGGAEQYF
once	NA	TRBV6-6	TRBJ1-1	TGTGCCAGCAGTTACGGGATGTCAGGGTCGAACACTGAAGCTTTCTTT	CASSYGMSGSNTEAFF
NA	NA	TRBV28	TRBJ1-1	TGTGCCAGCAGTTCCCCAGGGGTACTCACTGAAGCTTTCTTT	CASSSPGVLTEAFF
NA	TRBD2	TRBV7-2	TRBJ2-3	TGTGCCAGCAGCTTAAGGGCCTCCGCGGGGGGCCGAGTAGATACGCAGTATTTT	CASSLRASAGGRVDTQYF
NA	NA	TRBV2	TRBJ1-1	TGTGCCAGCAGGGTTACAATAGCTAACACTGAAGCTTTCTTT	CASRVTIANTEAFF
NA	NA	TRBV30	TRBJ1-5	TGTGCCTGGACCTCAGGGGAGCGGCCCCAGCATTTT	CAWTSGERPQHF
NA	NA	TRBV6-5	TRBJ1-5	TGTGCCAGCAGTTACTCGAACAGGGGCAATCAGCCCCAGCATTTT	CASSYSNRGNQPQHF
NA	TRBD1	TRBV3-1/TRBV3-2	TRBJ1-2	TGTGCCAGCAGCCAAGACAGGGGGTCTCGTGGCTACACCTTC	CASSQDRGSRGYTF
NA	TRBD2	TRBV30	TRBJ2-3	TGTGCCTGGAGGCCTAGCGGGATTAAAGCAGATACGCAGTATTTT	CAWRPSGIKADTQYF